This T cell receptor (beta chain) came from a study of lung T cells in sarcoidosis with Löfgren's syndrome. V lost 2 bases to trimming and J lost 1 base, with 11 bases between them. CDR3 size: 15 residues. Looked up from germline, CDR1 is SGHRS and CDR2 is YFSETQ. MiXCR, run by TCRdb on the reads, gives a single entry per CDR3 protein. This repertoire shows about 9,400 distinct CDR3 sequences, about 20% found once; its top ten account for about 7%. This clonotype was observed many times. The source of this sequence is a human donor with sarcoidosis (Löfgren's syndrome or another form), or a control subject (not recorded which). The sample taken for sequencing was CD4+ T cells from bronchoalveolar lavage. The chain couples TRBV5-1 to TRBJ2-3; weak D call: TRBD2 (6 bases). The CDR3 nucleotides are TGCGCCAGCAGCTTCGGGACTCCTCGCACAGATACGCAGTATTTT. Its protein product is CASSFGTPRTDTQYF.